The clone carrying this TCR beta chain came up many times. These data originate in a study of T cells in Graves' hyperthyroidism and ophthalmopathy. Patients aged 18 to 65 had newly diagnosed hyperthyroidism lasting under 2 months. Any patient presenting with uncontrolled infection, other autoimmune disease, pregnancy or lactation was left out. Clinical symptoms, serum thyroxine, TRAb, thyroid ultrasound and orbital computed tomography informed diagnoses. TCR beta CDR3 region amplification was performed from RNA transcripts. The HTBI primer set served for first-round RT-PCR of the TCR CDR3. Via MiXCR, TCRdb re-called the multiplex PCR reads, giving one row per CDR3 protein. The top ten hold about 27% of the sample, which has 300,000 to 450,000 distinct CDR3 sequences, around 14% seen once. The junction had 4 bases not matched to a gene; V was cut back by 3 bases and J by 1 base. CDR1 is KGHSH and CDR2 is LQKENI in the germline V gene. There are 15 residues in the CDR3.

The source material was blood. V gene TRBV18 combines with J gene TRBJ2-5; 8 nucleotides align to TRBD1. The receptor's source is a woman under 30 with Graves' hyperthyroidism that later progressed to Graves' ophthalmopathy. The CDR3 bases are TGTGCCAGCTCACCGACAGGGGTGGCCCAAGAGACCCAGTACTTC. This translates into CASSPTGVAQETQYF.